Included here is one T cell receptor (beta chain) sequence, with context. The data derive from a study of T cells after yellow fever vaccination. Study-wide background: With SMART-Seq v4 Ultra Low Input, the fractions containing low cell numbers were prepared.

Template switching with 5'RACE generated the TCR cDNA and added a universal primer site and UMIs. TCRdb ran MiXCR on the 5' RACE reads and lists one entry per CDR3 protein. The table has around 310,000 distinct CDR3 sequences, around 4.4% seen once. Germline V gene data show CDR1 as SGHRS and CDR2 as YFSETQ. V lost 4 bases and J lost 7, with 19 bases in between. The CDR3 spans 15 residues. The sequenced sample was PBMCs, obtained 15 days after the yellow fever booster vaccination. The origin of this receptor is a man younger than 35 who received the YFV17D yellow fever vaccine. The chain uses TRBV5-1 and TRBJ2-3; D is unclear. The CDR3 nucleotides are TGCGCCAGCAGCAGCCCTGTGCCCGTGGAGCATACGCAGTATTTT. This gives the protein CASSSPVPVEHTQYF.